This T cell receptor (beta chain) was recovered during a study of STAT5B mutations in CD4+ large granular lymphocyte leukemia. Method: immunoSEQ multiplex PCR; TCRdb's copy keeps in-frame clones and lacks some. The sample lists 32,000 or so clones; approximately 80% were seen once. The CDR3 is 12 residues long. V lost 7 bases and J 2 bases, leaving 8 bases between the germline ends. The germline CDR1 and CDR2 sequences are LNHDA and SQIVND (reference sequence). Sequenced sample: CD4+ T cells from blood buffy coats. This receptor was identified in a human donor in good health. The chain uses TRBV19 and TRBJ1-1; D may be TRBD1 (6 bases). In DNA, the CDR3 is TGTGCCAGTACGGGACATAACACTGAAGCTTTCTTT. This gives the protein CASTGHNTEAFF.